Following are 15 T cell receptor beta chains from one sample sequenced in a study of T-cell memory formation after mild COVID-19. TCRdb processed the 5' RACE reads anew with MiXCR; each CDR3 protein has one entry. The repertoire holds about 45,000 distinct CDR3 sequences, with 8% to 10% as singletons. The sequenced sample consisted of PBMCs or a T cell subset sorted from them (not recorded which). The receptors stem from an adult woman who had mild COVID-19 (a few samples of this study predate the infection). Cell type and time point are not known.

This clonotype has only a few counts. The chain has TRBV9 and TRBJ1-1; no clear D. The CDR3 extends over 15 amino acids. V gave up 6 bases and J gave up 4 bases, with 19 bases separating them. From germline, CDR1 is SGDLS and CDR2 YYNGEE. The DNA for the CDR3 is TGTGCCAGCAACCCCCTCCCGGACGTGTCCACTGAAGCTTTCTTT. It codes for CASNPLPDVSTEAFF. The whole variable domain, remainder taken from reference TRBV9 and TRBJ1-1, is DSGVTQTPKHLITATGQRVTLRCSPRSGDLSVYWYQQSLDQGLQFLIQYYNGEERAKGNILERFSAQQFPDLHSELNLSSLELGDSALYFCASNPLPDVSTEAFFGQGTRLTVV.

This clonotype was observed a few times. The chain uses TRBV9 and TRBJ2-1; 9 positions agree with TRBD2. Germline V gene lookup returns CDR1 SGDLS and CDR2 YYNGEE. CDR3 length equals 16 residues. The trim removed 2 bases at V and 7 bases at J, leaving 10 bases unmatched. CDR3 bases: TGTGCCAGCAGCGTTGTAAGCGGGGGGCCGGGGAATGAGCAGTTCTTC. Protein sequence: CASSVVSGGPGNEQFF.

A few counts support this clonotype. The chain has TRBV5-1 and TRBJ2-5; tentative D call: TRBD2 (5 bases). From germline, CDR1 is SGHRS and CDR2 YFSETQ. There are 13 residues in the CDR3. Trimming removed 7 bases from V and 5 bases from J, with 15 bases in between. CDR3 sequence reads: CASRSGSLETQYF. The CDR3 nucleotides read TGCGCCAGCCGATCGGGGAGTTTGGAGACCCAGTACTTC.

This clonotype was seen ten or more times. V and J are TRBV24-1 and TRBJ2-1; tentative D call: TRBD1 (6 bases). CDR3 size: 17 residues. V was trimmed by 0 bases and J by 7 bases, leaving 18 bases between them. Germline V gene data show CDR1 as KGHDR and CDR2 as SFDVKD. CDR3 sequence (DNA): TGTGCCACCAGTGATTTGCCAGGGGCCACCACGAGAAATGAGCAGTTCTTC. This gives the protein CATSDLPGATTRNEQFF.

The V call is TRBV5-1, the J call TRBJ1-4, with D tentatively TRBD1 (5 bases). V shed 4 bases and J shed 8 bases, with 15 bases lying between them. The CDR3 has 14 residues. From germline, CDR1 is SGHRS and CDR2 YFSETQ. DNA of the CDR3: TGCGCCAGCAGCCTGAGTACAGGAAGGGAAAAACTGTTTTTT. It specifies CASSLSTGREKLFF.

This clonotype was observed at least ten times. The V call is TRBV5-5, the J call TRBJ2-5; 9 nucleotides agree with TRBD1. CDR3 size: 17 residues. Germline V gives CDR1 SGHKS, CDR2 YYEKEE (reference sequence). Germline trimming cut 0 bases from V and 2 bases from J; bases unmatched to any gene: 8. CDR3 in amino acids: CASSLGPGTGFQETQYF. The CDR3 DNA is TGTGCCAGCAGCTTGGGGCCCGGGACAGGGTTTCAAGAGACCCAGTACTTC.

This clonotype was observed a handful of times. The CDR3 DNA is TGCAGTGCGGGCGGGTGGAGCCCTAAGAGCTATGGCTACACCTTC. Protein: CSAGGWSPKSYGYTF. The chain has TRBV20-1 and TRBJ1-2, with no clear D. The CDR3 has 15 amino acids. V dropped 6 bases and J dropped 4 bases, with 21 bases sitting between them. CDR1 and CDR2 (germline): DFQATT, SNEGSKA (reference sequence).

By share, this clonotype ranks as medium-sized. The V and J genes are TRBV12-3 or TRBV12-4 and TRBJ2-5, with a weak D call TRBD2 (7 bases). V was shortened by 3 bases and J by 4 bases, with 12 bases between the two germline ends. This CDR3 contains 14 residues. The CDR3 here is CASSFGGATETQYF. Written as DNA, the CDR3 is TGTGCCAGCAGTTTTGGGGGGGCCACAGAGACCCAGTACTTC.

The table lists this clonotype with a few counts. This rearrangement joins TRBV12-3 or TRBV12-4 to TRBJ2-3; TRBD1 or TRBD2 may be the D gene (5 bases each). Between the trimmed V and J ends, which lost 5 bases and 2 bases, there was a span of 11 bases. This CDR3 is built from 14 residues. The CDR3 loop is CASSLGDVTDTQYF. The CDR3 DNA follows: TGTGCCAGCAGTCTCGGGGACGTCACAGATACGCAGTATTTT.

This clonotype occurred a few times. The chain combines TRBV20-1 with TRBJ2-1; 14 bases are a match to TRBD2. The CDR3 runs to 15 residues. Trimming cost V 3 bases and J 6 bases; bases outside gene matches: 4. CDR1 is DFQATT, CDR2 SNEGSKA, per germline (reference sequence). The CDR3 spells CSARGLAGAVNEQFF. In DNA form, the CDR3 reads TGCAGTGCTAGGGGACTAGCGGGGGCGGTCAATGAGCAGTTCTTC.

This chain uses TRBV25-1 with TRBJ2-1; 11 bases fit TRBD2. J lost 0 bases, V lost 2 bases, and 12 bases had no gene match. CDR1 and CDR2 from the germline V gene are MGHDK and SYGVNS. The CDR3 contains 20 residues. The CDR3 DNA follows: TGTGCCAGCAGTGAAACCGGAGGACTAGCGGGTAAGAGCTCCTACAATGAGCAGTTCTTC. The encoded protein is CASSETGGLAGKSSYNEQFF.

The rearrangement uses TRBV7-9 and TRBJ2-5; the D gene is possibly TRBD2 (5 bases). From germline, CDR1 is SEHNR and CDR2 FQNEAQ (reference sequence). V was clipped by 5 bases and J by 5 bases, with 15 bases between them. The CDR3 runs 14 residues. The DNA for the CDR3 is TGTGCCAGCAGCCCCCCCGGGGTCGGGGAGACCCAGTACTTC. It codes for CASSPPGVGETQYF.

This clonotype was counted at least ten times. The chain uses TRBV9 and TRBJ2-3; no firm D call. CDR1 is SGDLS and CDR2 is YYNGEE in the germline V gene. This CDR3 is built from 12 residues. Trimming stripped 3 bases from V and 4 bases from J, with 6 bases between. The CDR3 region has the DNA TGTGCCAGCAGCGCCGTTTCAGATACGCAGTATTTT. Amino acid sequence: CASSAVSDTQYF.

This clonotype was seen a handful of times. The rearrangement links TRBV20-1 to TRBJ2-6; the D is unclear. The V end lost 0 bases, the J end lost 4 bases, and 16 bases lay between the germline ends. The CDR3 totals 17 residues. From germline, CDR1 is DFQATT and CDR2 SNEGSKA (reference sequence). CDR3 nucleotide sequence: TGCAGTGCTAGAGAAGGACGGGCTTTGGGGGGGGCCAACGTCCTGACTTTC. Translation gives CSAREGRALGGANVLTF.

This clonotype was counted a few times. This chain's CDR3 is CASSVAGNTEAFF. The CDR3 coding sequence is TGTGCCAGCAGCGTAGCGGGCAACACTGAAGCTTTCTTT. V gene TRBV9 combines with J gene TRBJ1-1; no clear D. The CDR3 extends over 13 amino acids. Germline V CDR1 and CDR2: SGDLS, YYNGEE. Trimming pared 0 bases from V and 2 bases from J, leaving 5 bases between.